These 2 T cell receptor beta chains were sequenced from one sample in a study of regulatory T cells in long-lasting Graves disease. Both iRepertoire HTBI primers and Arm-PCR of CDR3 regions were used to build the TCR beta libraries. TCRdb reprocessed the multiplex PCR reads with MiXCR, giving one entry per CDR3 protein. The sample records about 240,000 distinct CDR3 sequences, 20% to 25% being singletons. Time point described: newly diagnosed GD, antithyroid drugs for less than 3 months. Researchers made the TCR library from RNA that was extracted from PBMCs. This specimen consisted of peripheral blood mononuclear cells (PBMCs), obtained at new diagnosis, from a patient treated with antithyroid drugs. The receptors derive from a female donor with Graves disease.

For this clonotype: A far larger clone is a single base away, which makes a read error likely. The J gene is TRBJ2-1, the V gene TRBV11-2; perhaps TRBD2 as D (5 bases). CDR1 is SGHAT, CDR2 FQNNGV, per germline. The germline V and J ends were trimmed by 2 bases and 8 bases, with 16 bases remaining between them. The CDR3 runs to 15 residues. CDR3 bases: TGTGCCAGCAGCTTAACTAACGGGGAGAGGTATGAGCAGTTCTTC. This codes for CASSLTNGERYEQFF.

There are many counts of this clonotype. V usage is TRBV7-9 and J usage is TRBJ2-4; 9 nucleotides agree with TRBD1. The CDR3 spans 15 residues. Trimming removed 5 bases from V and 1 base from J; junction bases left unmatched: 3. Germline V gene sequence: CDR1 SEHNR, CDR2 FQNEAQ (reference sequence). CDR3 coding DNA: TGTGCCAGCAGCGACAGGGGGATCGCCAAAAACATTCAGTACTTC. Amino acids: CASSDRGIAKNIQYF.